This entry lists 30 T cell receptor beta chains sequenced from one sample in a study of T cells in Graves' hyperthyroidism and ophthalmopathy. The TCR beta CDR3 regions underwent amplification using RNA transcripts as the source. A first-round RT-PCR of the TCR CDR3 used the HTBI primer set. TCRdb re-derived calls from the multiplex PCR reads in MiXCR, one entry per CDR3 protein. The sample includes approximately 620,000 distinct CDR3 sequences, approximately 15% of them seen just once. Sequencing used blood. These receptors were obtained from a woman under 40 with Graves' hyperthyroidism that later progressed to Graves' ophthalmopathy.

This clonotype showed up many times. V gene TRBV30 combines with J gene TRBJ1-2; possible D gene TRBD1, 6 bases. This CDR3 is 16 amino acids long. The V and J ends lost 2 bases and 2 bases respectively, with 18 bases between them. CDR1 and CDR2 from the germline V gene are GTSNPN and SVGIG (reference sequence). CDR3 nucleotide sequence: TGTGCCTGGAGTCTCGATCGCCCGGACAGCAACTATGGCTACACCTTC. Encoded protein: CAWSLDRPDSNYGYTF.

The sample holds many counts of this clonotype. This chain joins TRBV12-3 or TRBV12-4 and TRBJ2-3; D call uncertain. This CDR3 region has 12 residues. Deletions cut 3 bases from V and 2 bases from J, with 3 bases between. This chain's CDR3 is CASSFDTDTQYF. CDR3 nucleotides: TGTGCCAGCAGTTTCGACACAGATACGCAGTATTTT.

Note on this clonotype: A much larger clone lies a single base off, so this may be a read error. The CDR3 region has the DNA TGTGCCAGTTTGACACAGAGGTCTGGGGCCAACGTCCTGACTTTC. Translation gives CASLTQRSGANVLTF. The gene calls are TRBV19 and TRBJ2-6; no clear D. The V and J ends lost 8 bases and 1 base respectively, with 12 bases between them. This CDR3 is built from 15 residues. Looked up from germline, CDR1 is LNHDA and CDR2 is SQIVND (reference sequence).

In this sample, this clonotype turned up many times. The chain couples TRBV20-1 to TRBJ1-5; D not resolved. The CDR3 runs to 18 residues. V lost 2 bases and J 2 bases, leaving 22 bases between the germline ends. Germline lookup yields CDR1 DFQATT and CDR2 SNEGSKA (reference sequence). CDR3 sequence: CSARWRGSGMFGNQPQHF. In DNA, the CDR3 is TGCAGTGCTAGATGGAGAGGGTCGGGTATGTTTGGCAATCAGCCCCAGCATTTT.

This clonotype was detected only a few times. J is TRBJ1-6 and V is TRBV7-9; D remains unclear. V lost 0 bases, J lost 9 bases, and 3 bases lay in between. This CDR3 comprises 12 residues. Germline loops: CDR1 SEHNR, CDR2 FQNEAQ (reference sequence). The CDR3 region is CASSLAGSPLHF. CDR3 DNA sequence: TGTGCCAGCAGCTTAGCGGGTTCACCCCTCCACTTT.

The rearrangement uses TRBV24-1 and TRBJ1-6, with D perhaps matching TRBD1 (6 bases). V was trimmed by 4 bases and J by 7 bases, leaving 10 bases between them. CDR3 length: 14 amino acids. The germline gives CDR1 KGHDR, CDR2 SFDVKD. CDR3 in DNA: TGTGCCACCAGTGAGGGGGCTTGGAATTCACCCCTCCACTTT. It encodes CATSEGAWNSPLHF.

This rearrangement joins TRBV7-9 to TRBJ2-7, with D maybe TRBD2 (5 bases). Deletions cut 1 base from V and 9 bases from J, with 7 bases between. The CDR3 totals 11 residues. CDR1 SEHNR and CDR2 FQNEAQ come from the germline V gene (reference sequence). The CDR3 sequence: CASSLVEGQYF. In nucleotides, the CDR3 is TGTGCCAGCAGCTTAGTTGAGGGGCAGTACTTC.

This clonotype was recorded at least ten times. The chain recombines TRBV30 with TRBJ2-1; TRBD2 aligns across 9 bases. CDR1 and CDR2 (germline): GTSNPN, SVGIG (reference sequence). After removal of 0 bases from V and 6 bases from J, the junction contained 6 bases not matched to a gene. The CDR3 covers 15 residues. In DNA form, the CDR3 reads TGTGCCTGGAGTGTTGGTAGCGGGGGAAGCAATGAGCAGTTCTTC. Its protein product is CAWSVGSGGSNEQFF.

The sample holds a few counts of this clonotype. The CDR3 nucleotides read TGTGCCACCAGCAGAGATTCCGGATTGGAGCGGGTAAAGTACTTC. Its translation is CATSRDSGLERVKYF. The chain has TRBV15 and TRBJ2-5; weak D call: TRBD2 (6 bases). In germline, CDR1 is LNHNV, CDR2 YYDKDF (reference sequence). The CDR3 consists of 15 residues. V was trimmed by 0 bases and J by 12 bases, leaving 20 bases between them.

The sample holds a few counts of this clonotype. This chain connects TRBV11-3 to TRBJ2-7; D unresolved. This CDR3 contains 14 residues. Trimming took off 1 base at V and 2 bases at J, with 9 bases between the two ends. Per germline, CDR1 SGHNT and CDR2 YENEEA. The CDR3 loop is CASSLAAFTYEQYF. CDR3 DNA sequence: TGTGCCAGCAGCTTAGCTGCGTTTACCTACGAGCAGTACTTC.

Ten or more counts support this clonotype. This chain connects TRBV28 to TRBJ1-6; unclear D gene. Deletions cut 6 bases from V and 16 bases from J, with 10 bases between. This CDR3 has 10 amino acids. The germline gives CDR1 MDHEN, CDR2 SYDVKM. CDR3 bases: TGTGCCAGCAGCGCCCTAAAGCTCCACTTT. Its protein is CASSALKLHF.

The V and J genes are TRBV5-4 and TRBJ1-1; D is possibly TRBD1 (5 bases). Trimming pared 3 bases from V and 1 base from J, leaving 16 bases between. There are 16 residues in the CDR3. CDR1 and CDR2 from the germline V gene are SGHNT and YYREEE (reference sequence). In DNA form, the CDR3 reads TGTGCCAGCAGCTCTGACAGAGGGTCGCGGAACACTGAAGCTTTCTTT. Amino acids: CASSSDRGSRNTEAFF.

This clonotype was counted at least ten times. The V call is TRBV30, the J call TRBJ1-2, with TRBD1 identical over 9 bases. Germline lookup yields CDR1 GTSNPN and CDR2 SVGIG (reference sequence). The CDR3 consists of 15 residues. The trim removed 6 bases at V and 3 bases at J, leaving 11 bases unmatched. Here the CDR3 reads CACTWDRDRYYGYTF. The CDR3 DNA sequence: TGTGCCTGTACTTGGGACAGGGACAGATACTATGGCTACACCTTC.

This clonotype was detected a few times. The gene calls are TRBV15 and TRBJ2-7, with 12 bases identical to TRBD1. CDR1 and CDR2 (germline): LNHNV, YYDKDF (reference sequence). This CDR3 is 15 amino acids long. Trimming cost V 5 bases and J 3 bases; bases outside gene matches: 5. Here the CDR3 DNA reads TGTGCCACCAGCCGGGGGACAGGGGGCATCTACGAGCAGTACTTC. Its protein is CATSRGTGGIYEQYF. The full variable domain, completed using reference TRBV15 and TRBJ2-7, is DAMVIQNPRYQVTQFGKPVTLSCSQTLNHNVMYWYQQKSSQAPKLLFHYYDKDFNNEADTPDNFQSRRPNTSFCFLDIRSPGLGDTAMYLCATSRGTGGIYEQYFGPGTRLTVT.

Concerning this clonotype itself: A much more abundant neighbour one base away suggests this may be a read error. This chain links TRBV20-1 with TRBJ2-7; TRBD2 matches 8 bases. With V trimmed by 0 bases and J by 3 bases, 4 bases remained unmatched. Per the germline V gene, CDR1 is DFQATT and CDR2 is SNEGSKA (reference sequence). There are 14 residues in the CDR3. In nucleotides, the CDR3 is TGCAGTGCTAGAGAGACCGGGGGGGTCTACGAGCAGTACTTC. Its protein is CSARETGGVYEQYF.

This clonotype was found many times. The J gene is TRBJ2-1, the V gene TRBV12-3 or TRBV12-4; 16 nucleotides align to TRBD2. V lost 6 bases, J lost 5 bases, and 4 bases stayed unmatched. The CDR3 totals 16 residues. CDR3: CASRFGTSGRDNEQFF. The CDR3 region has the DNA TGTGCCAGCAGATTTGGGACTAGCGGGAGGGACAATGAGCAGTTCTTC.

This clonotype has a count of ten or more. This chain connects TRBV12-3 or TRBV12-4 to TRBJ1-1; 10 bases map to TRBD1. The trim removed 3 bases at V and 4 bases at J, leaving 2 bases unmatched. The CDR3 is 14 residues long. The CDR3 DNA reads TGTGCCAGCAGTTTGGACAGGGGGAGCACTGAAGCTTTCTTT. Its protein is CASSLDRGSTEAFF.

This clonotype was observed at least ten times. The chain carries TRBV25-1 and TRBJ1-2, with 10 bases that match TRBD1. The CDR3 has 14 residues. V trimming: 1 base; J trimming: 8 bases; junction bases outside the gene matches: 4. CDR1 is MGHDK, CDR2 SYGVNS, per germline. As DNA, the CDR3 is TGTGCCAGCAGTGAATTAGGGACAGGGGTAGGCTACACCTTC. It translates to CASSELGTGVGYTF.

The table lists this clonotype with a few counts. This chain uses TRBV12-3 or TRBV12-4 with TRBJ1-1; 9 positions agree with TRBD1. This CDR3 is built from 14 residues. The junction had 6 bases not matched to a gene; V was cut back by 5 bases and J by 5 bases. As DNA, the CDR3 is TGTGCCAGCAGTCCTGGGACAGGGAGGACTGAAGCTTTCTTT. The encoded protein is CASSPGTGRTEAFF.

This clonotype was detected many times. The chain uses TRBV25-1 and TRBJ2-4; 9 bases map to TRBD1. The CDR3 runs 15 residues. Germline V gene lookup returns CDR1 MGHDK and CDR2 SYGVNS. Germline trimming cut 3 bases from V and 8 bases from J; bases unmatched to any gene: 8. In nucleotides, the CDR3 is TGTGCCAGCAGTGACCAAGGGGACAGGGAATACATTCAGTACTTC. This translates into CASSDQGDREYIQYF.

This clonotype was counted only a few times. CDR3 amino acids: CSVVSQGAGQPQHF. The CDR3 nucleotides are TGCAGCGTTGTCTCGCAGGGGGCTGGTCAGCCCCAGCATTTT. This sequence joins TRBV29-1 and TRBJ1-5; TRBD1 matches at 8 bases. Losses at the gene ends were 4 bases for V and 6 bases for J; bases not matched to a gene: 8. CDR1 is SQVTM, CDR2 ANQGSEA, per germline. The CDR3 extends over 14 amino acids.

This clonotype was observed at least ten times. Here the CDR3 DNA reads TGCAGTGCTCCGCCGTTAGCCAATTCCTACAATGAGCAGTTCTTC. Amino acids: CSAPPLANSYNEQFF. The rearrangement links TRBV20-1 to TRBJ2-1, with D hard to call. CDR3 size: 15 residues. V was pared by 5 bases and J by 1 base, with 15 bases between. CDR1 and CDR2 (germline): DFQATT, SNEGSKA (reference sequence).

This clonotype was counted many times. The V call is TRBV12-3 or TRBV12-4, the J call TRBJ2-7; D unclear. V was pared by 0 bases and J by 5 bases, with 5 bases between. The CDR3 length is 12 residues. CDR3 amino acids: CASSLALNEQYF. DNA for the CDR3: TGTGCCAGCAGTTTAGCTCTGAACGAGCAGTACTTC.

To note about this clonotype: This clone may be a read error of a much larger clone one base away. Here the CDR3 omits its conserved ending phenylalanine or tryptophan, so a read error is the likely source. This chain joins TRBV24-1 and TRBJ2-1; TRBD1 might be the D (6 bases). V was shortened by 3 bases and J by 9 bases, with 20 bases between the two germline ends. The CDR3 covers 16 residues. Looked up from germline, CDR1 is KGHDR and CDR2 is SFDVKD. The CDR3 region has the DNA TGTGCCACCAGTGATCCCCTGGCAGGGGTTATAGGTGAGCAGTTCTCC. Its protein is CATSDPLAGVIGEQFS.

The chain uses TRBV6-5 and TRBJ1-1, with 7 bases matching TRBD1. The length of the CDR3 is 15 residues. In germline, CDR1 is MNHEY, CDR2 SVGAGI. V was pared by 4 bases and J by 0 bases, with 5 bases of the junction left unmatched. This CDR3 reads CASSSDRLLNTEAFF. Here the CDR3 DNA reads TGTGCCAGCAGTTCGGACAGGCTACTGAACACTGAAGCTTTCTTT.

This clonotype was found many times. This sequence joins TRBV2 and TRBJ2-1; TRBD2 agrees at 8 bases. The germline CDR1 and CDR2 sequences are SNHLY and FYNNEI. CDR3 size: 15 residues. J lost 7 bases, V lost 10 bases, and 15 bases had no gene match. The CDR3 coding sequence is TGTGCCACCGAGACCGAAGCGGGAGTGCGGAATGAGCAGTTCTTC. This translates into CATETEAGVRNEQFF.

There are many counts of this clonotype. The V call is TRBV28, the J call TRBJ2-7, with 7 bases aligning to TRBD1. Germline V gene lookup returns CDR1 MDHEN and CDR2 SYDVKM. V shed 1 base, J shed 4 bases, and the junction held 13 bases outside the gene matches. The length of the CDR3 is 17 residues. CDR3 residues: CASSLFGTGTGVYEQYF. The CDR3 DNA sequence: TGTGCCAGCAGTTTATTTGGGACGGGAACAGGGGTTTACGAGCAGTACTTC.

In this sample, this clonotype turned up once. The rearrangement uses TRBV9 and TRBJ2-5; unclear D gene. CDR1 is SGDLS, CDR2 YYNGEE, per germline. The CDR3 has 15 amino acids. With 0 bases removed from V and 1 base from J, the gap between germline ends came to 10 bases. The CDR3 loop is CASSVAGDTQETQYF. DNA for the CDR3: TGTGCCAGCAGCGTAGCCGGCGATACCCAAGAGACCCAGTACTTC.

The chain uses TRBV7-9 and TRBJ2-1, with D perhaps matching TRBD1 (5 bases). V lost 5 bases to trimming and J lost 8 bases, with 13 bases between them. Germline assignment: CDR1 SEHNR and CDR2 FQNEAQ (reference sequence). This CDR3 is 13 amino acids long. The CDR3 protein is CASSATSGHEQFF. CDR3 sequence (DNA): TGTGCCAGCAGCGCTACTTCAGGGCATGAGCAGTTCTTC.

This clonotype was recorded many times. CDR3 loop: CASSIGQGAQTDTQYF. The DNA for the CDR3 is TGTGCCAGCAGTATCGGACAGGGGGCGCAGACAGATACGCAGTATTTT. This chain joins TRBV12-3 or TRBV12-4 and TRBJ2-3; TRBD1 agrees at 11 bases. With 5 bases clipped from V and 3 bases from J, the junction kept 7 bases outside the gene matches. This CDR3 comprises 16 residues.